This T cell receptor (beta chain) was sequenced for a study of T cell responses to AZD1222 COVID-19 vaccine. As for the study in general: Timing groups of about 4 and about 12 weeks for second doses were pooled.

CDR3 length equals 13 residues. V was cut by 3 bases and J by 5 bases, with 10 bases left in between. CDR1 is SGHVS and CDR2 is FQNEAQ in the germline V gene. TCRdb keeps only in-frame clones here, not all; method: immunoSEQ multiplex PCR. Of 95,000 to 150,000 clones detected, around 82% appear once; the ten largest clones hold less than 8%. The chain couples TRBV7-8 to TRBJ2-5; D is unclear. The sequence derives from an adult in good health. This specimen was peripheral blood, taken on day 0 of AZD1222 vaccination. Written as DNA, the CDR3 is TGTGCCAGCAGCTTTCCCAGCACGGAGACCCAGTACTTC. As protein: CASSFPSTETQYF.